The next 9 T cell receptor beta chains were all read from a single sample in a study of blood T cell repertoires in COVID-19. Sequenced by immunoSEQ multiplex PCR; TCRdb stores in-frame clones only, minus some. The repertoire holds approximately 50,000 clones, with over 65% as singletons. Input material: peripheral blood. Receptor source: a human donor in a cohort sampled during active COVID-19.

In its sample, this clone is medium-sized. This sequence joins TRBV7-2 and TRBJ2-6; D is possibly TRBD1 (6 bases). CDR1 is SGHTA and CDR2 is FQGNSA in the germline V gene. This CDR3 comprises 14 residues. V was shortened by 6 bases and J by 3 bases, with 9 bases between the two germline ends. The CDR3 bases are TGTGCCAGCAGTACAGGGATTGGGGCCAACGTCCTGACTTTC. Translation: CASSTGIGANVLTF.

The chain joins TRBV6-2 or TRBV6-3 to TRBJ1-1; the match to TRBD1 covers 7 bases. Germline V lookup: CDR1 MNHEY, CDR2 SVGEGT. The CDR3 contains 11 residues. V gave up 6 bases and J gave up 8 bases; unmatched junction bases: 3. CDR3 in amino acids: CASSRGQEAFF. The CDR3, as DNA: TGTGCCAGCAGCCGGGGACAGGAAGCTTTCTTT.

J is TRBJ1-5 and V is TRBV19; D is undetermined. This CDR3 comprises 14 residues. Germline V gene data show CDR1 as LNHDA and CDR2 as SQIVND (reference sequence). V was clipped by 8 bases and J by 1 base, with 12 bases between them. CDR3 residues: CASSNPQSNQPQHF. The CDR3 nucleotides are TGTGCCAGTTCTAACCCACAGAGCAATCAGCCCCAGCATTTT.

The CDR3 DNA sequence: TGTGCCATCAGTGCCTCACTAGGAGAGACCCAGTACTTC. Translated, it gives CAISASLGETQYF. This rearrangement joins TRBV10-3 to TRBJ2-5, with TRBD2 as a possible D gene (5 bases). The V gene lost 4 bases and the J gene lost 4 bases, with 10 bases spanning the gap. The CDR3 has 13 amino acids. From germline, CDR1 is ENHRY and CDR2 SYGVKD.

The rearrangement joins TRBV3-1 (or the pseudogene TRBV3-2) to TRBJ2-5; unclear D gene. The CDR3 covers 11 residues. Germline V gene data show CDR1 as LGHDT and CDR2 as YNNKEL (reference sequence). The ends were cut back, 2 bases at V and 7 bases at J, with 5 bases in the middle. The CDR3 DNA reads TGTGCCAGCAGCCAAACGGGGACCCAGTACTTC. Translation gives CASSQTGTQYF.

This rearrangement joins TRBV21-1 to TRBJ2-7; the table's TRBD1 call for D was not verified on the DNA. TRBV21-1 counts as a pseudogene. The CDR3 consists of 15 residues. CDR3: CASSKEGQSSYEQYF. In DNA form, the CDR3 reads TGTGCCAGCAGCAAAGAGGGGCAGAGCTCCTACGAGCAGTACTTC.

The V gene is TRBV5-6, the J gene TRBJ1-2; D may be TRBD1 (5 bases). Germline V gives CDR1 SGHDT, CDR2 YYEEEE. The CDR3 runs to 12 residues. V gave up 0 bases and J gave up 9 bases, with 9 bases separating them. The CDR3: CASSLAGPRYTF. The CDR3 DNA follows: TGTGCCAGCAGCTTGGCAGGGCCCCGCTACACCTTC.

In its sample, this clone was seen a few times. The chain uses TRBV25-1 and TRBJ1-1, with 8 bases aligning to TRBD1. The germline gives CDR1 MGHDK, CDR2 SYGVNS. The V segment lost 7 bases and the J segment 0 bases; nucleotides outside the gene matches: 1. There are 13 residues in the CDR3. The CDR3 sequence is CASKDRVNTEAFF. CDR3 in DNA: TGTGCCAGCAAGGACAGGGTGAACACTGAAGCTTTCTTT.

The J gene is TRBJ2-1, the V gene TRBV5-1, with D uncertain. This CDR3 is built from 15 residues. Germline V gives CDR1 SGHRS, CDR2 YFSETQ. V lost 4 bases and J 5 bases, leaving 16 bases between the germline ends. CDR3 loop: CASSPTRDKHNEQFF. In DNA form, the CDR3 reads TGCGCCAGCAGCCCCACCCGAGACAAGCACAATGAGCAGTTCTTC.